This T cell receptor (beta chain) was observed in a study of T cell responses to AZD1222 COVID-19 vaccine. The length of the CDR3 is 15 residues. Germline V gene lookup returns CDR1 MNHEY and CDR2 SVGAGI. V was clipped by 0 bases and J by 2 bases, with 8 bases between them. The assay was immunoSEQ multiplex PCR, and TCRdb's table has in-frame clones only and misses some. The repertoire holds 200,000 or so clones, with under 95% as singletons. This clone appeared a single time. The material was peripheral blood, obtained on day 0 of MenACWY control vaccination. This chain uses TRBV6-5 with TRBJ1-3, with D tentatively TRBD1 (5 bases). This sequence originates from an adult in good health. The CDR3 protein is CASSYSGQAGNTIYF. The DNA for the CDR3 is TGTGCCAGCAGTTACTCCGGACAAGCTGGAAACACCATATATTTT.